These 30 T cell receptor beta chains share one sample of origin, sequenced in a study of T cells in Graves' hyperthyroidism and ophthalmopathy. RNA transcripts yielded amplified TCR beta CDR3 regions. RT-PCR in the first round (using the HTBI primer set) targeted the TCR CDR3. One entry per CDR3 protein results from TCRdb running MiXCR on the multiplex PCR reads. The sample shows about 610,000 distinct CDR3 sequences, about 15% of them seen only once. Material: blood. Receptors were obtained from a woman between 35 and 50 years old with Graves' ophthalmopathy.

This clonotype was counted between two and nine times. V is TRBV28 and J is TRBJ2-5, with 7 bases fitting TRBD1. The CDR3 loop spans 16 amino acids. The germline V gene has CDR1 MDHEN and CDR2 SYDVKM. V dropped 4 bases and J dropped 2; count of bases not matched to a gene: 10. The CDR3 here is CASSSPTGTAQETQYF. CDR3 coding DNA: TGTGCCAGCAGTTCCCCGACCGGGACAGCACAAGAGACCCAGTACTTC.

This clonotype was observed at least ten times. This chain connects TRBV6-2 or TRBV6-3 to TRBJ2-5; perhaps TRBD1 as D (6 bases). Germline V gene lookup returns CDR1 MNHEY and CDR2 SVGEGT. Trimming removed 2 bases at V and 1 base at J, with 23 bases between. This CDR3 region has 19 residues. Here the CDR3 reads CASSYHGDTALRGQETQYF. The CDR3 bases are TGTGCCAGCAGTTACCACGGGGACACAGCCCTAAGGGGCCAAGAGACCCAGTACTTC.

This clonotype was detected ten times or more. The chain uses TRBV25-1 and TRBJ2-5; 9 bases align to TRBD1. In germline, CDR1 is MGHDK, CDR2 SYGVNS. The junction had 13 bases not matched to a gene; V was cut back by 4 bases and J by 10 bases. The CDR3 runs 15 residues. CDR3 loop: CASSVRDREPGDQYF. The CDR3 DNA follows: TGTGCCAGCAGTGTCCGGGACAGGGAGCCGGGGGACCAGTACTTC.

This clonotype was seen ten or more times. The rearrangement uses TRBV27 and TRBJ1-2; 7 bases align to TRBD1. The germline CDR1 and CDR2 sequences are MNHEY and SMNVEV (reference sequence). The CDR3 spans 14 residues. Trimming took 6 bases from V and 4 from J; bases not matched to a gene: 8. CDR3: CASSNTGVGYGYTF. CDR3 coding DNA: TGTGCCAGCAGCAACACAGGGGTCGGCTATGGCTACACCTTC.

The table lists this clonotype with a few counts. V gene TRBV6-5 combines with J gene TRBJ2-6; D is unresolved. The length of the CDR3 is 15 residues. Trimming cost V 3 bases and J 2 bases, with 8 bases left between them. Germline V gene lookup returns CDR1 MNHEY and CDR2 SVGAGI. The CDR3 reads CASSYALAGANVLTF. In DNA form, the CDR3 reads TGTGCCAGCAGTTATGCGTTAGCTGGGGCCAACGTCCTGACTTTC.

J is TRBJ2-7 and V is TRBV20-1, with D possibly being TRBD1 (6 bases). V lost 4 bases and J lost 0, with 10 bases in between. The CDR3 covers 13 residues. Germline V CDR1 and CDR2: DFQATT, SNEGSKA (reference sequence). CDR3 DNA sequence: TGCAGTGCTAAGGACAGTAACTCCTACGAGCAGTACTTC. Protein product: CSAKDSNSYEQYF.

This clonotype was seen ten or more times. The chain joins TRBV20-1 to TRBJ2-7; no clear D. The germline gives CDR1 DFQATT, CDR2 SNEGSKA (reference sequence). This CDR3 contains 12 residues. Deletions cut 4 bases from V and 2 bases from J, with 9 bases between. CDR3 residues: CSAKGWTYEQYF. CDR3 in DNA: TGCAGTGCTAAGGGTTGGACCTACGAGCAGTACTTC.

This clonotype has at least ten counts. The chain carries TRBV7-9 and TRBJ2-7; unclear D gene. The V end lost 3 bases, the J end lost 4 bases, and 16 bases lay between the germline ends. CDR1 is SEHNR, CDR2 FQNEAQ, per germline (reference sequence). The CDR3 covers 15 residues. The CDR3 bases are TGTGCCAGCAGCTTGGCGTTGGATGGCGTATACGAGCAGTACTTC. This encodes CASSLALDGVYEQYF. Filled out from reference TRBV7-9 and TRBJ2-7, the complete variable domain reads DTGVSQNPRHKITKRGQNVTFRCDPISEHNRLYWYRQTLGQGPEFLTYFQNEAQLEKSRLLSDRFSAERPKGSFSTLEIQRTEQGDSAMYLCASSLALDGVYEQYFGPGTRLTVT.

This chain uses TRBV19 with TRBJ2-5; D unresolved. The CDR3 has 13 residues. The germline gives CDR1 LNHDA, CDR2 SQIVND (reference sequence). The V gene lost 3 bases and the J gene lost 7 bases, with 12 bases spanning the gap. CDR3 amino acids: CASSIAAPGTQYF. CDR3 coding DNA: TGTGCCAGTAGTATCGCAGCCCCGGGGACCCAGTACTTC.

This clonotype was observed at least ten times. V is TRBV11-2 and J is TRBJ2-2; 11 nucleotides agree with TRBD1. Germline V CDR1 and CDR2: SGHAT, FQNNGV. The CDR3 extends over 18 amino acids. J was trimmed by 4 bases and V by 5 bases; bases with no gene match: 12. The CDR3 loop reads CASSPRDRGTLGTGELFF. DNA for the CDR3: TGTGCCAGCAGCCCCCGGGACAGGGGGACCCTGGGCACCGGGGAGCTGTTTTTT.

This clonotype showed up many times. This chain's CDR3 is CSASGRENKNIQYF. CDR3 sequence (DNA): TGCAGTGCCTCTGGACGGGAGAATAAAAACATTCAGTACTTC. The V call is TRBV20-1, the J call TRBJ2-4, with D possibly being TRBD2 (6 bases). CDR3 length: 14 residues. Germline V lookup: CDR1 DFQATT, CDR2 SNEGSKA (reference sequence). Trimming took 6 bases from V and 4 from J, leaving 16 bases between them.

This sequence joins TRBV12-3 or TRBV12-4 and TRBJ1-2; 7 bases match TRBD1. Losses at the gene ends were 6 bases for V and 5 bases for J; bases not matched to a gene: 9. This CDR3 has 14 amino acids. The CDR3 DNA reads TGTGCCAGCAGCCAGGGGGGGGGGCTATATGGCTACACCTTC. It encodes CASSQGGGLYGYTF.

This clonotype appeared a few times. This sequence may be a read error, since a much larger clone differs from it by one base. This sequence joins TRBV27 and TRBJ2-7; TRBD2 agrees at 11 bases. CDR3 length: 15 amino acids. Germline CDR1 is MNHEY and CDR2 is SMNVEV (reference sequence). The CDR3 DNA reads TGTGCCAGCAGTTTTAGAGGGACTAGCGGCTACGAGAAGTACTTC. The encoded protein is CASSFRGTSGYEKYF.

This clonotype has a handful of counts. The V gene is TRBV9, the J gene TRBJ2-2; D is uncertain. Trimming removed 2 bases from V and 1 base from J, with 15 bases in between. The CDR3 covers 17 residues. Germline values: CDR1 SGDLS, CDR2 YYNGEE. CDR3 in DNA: TGTGCCAGCAGCGTCACGGCGGAAAGGGAGAACACCGGGGAGCTGTTTTTT. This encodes CASSVTAERENTGELFF.

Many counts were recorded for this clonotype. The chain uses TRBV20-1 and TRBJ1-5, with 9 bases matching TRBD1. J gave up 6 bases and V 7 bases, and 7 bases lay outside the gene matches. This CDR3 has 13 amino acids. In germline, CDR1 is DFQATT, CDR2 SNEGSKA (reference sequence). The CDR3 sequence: CSVWDRDGQPQHF. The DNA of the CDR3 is TGCAGTGTATGGGACAGGGACGGTCAGCCCCAGCATTTT.

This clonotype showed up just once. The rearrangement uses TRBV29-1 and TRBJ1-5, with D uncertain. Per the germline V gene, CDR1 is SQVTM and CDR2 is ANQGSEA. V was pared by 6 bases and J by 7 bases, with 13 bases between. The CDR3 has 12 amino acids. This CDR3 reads CSVVNSGQPQHF. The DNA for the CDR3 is TGCAGCGTCGTGAATTCGGGGCAGCCCCAGCATTTT.

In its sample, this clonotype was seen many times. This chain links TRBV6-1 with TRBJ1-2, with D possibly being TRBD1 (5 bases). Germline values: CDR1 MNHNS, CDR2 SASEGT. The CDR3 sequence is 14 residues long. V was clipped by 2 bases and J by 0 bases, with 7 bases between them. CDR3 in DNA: TGTGCCAGCAGTGAACAGACAGCTAACTATGGCTACACCTTC. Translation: CASSEQTANYGYTF.

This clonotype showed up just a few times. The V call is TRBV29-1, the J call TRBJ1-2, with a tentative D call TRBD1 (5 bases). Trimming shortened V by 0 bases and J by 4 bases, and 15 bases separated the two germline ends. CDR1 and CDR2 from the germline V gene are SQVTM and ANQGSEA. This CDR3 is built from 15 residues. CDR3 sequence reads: CSVEDLAGHGYGYTF. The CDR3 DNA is TGCAGCGTTGAAGATCTGGCGGGGCACGGCTATGGCTACACCTTC. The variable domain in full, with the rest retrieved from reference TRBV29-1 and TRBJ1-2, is SAVISQKPSRDICQRGTSLTIQCQVDSQVTMMFWYRQQPGQSLTLIATANQGSEATYESGFVIDKFPISRPNLTFSTLTVSNMSPEDSSIYLCSVEDLAGHGYGYTFGSGTRLTVV.

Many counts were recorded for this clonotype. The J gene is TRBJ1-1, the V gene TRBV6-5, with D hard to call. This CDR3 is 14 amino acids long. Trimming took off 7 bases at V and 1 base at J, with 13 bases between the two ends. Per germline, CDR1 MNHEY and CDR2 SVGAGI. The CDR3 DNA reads TGTGCCAGCATTTTAGGAGGTGGGAACACTGAAGCTTTCTTT. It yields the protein CASILGGGNTEAFF.

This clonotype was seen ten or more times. CDR3 region: CASSLDPHTEAFF. The CDR3 DNA is TGTGCCAGCAGCTTAGATCCACACACTGAAGCTTTCTTT. This rearrangement joins TRBV7-9 to TRBJ1-1; no clear D gene. Germline loops: CDR1 SEHNR, CDR2 FQNEAQ (reference sequence). Trimming stripped 1 base from V and 3 bases from J, with 6 bases between. The CDR3 length is 13 residues. Full variable domain (remainder filled in from reference TRBV7-9 and TRBJ1-1): DTGVSQNPRHKITKRGQNVTFRCDPISEHNRLYWYRQTLGQGPEFLTYFQNEAQLEKSRLLSDRFSAERPKGSFSTLEIQRTEQGDSAMYLCASSLDPHTEAFFGQGTRLTVV.

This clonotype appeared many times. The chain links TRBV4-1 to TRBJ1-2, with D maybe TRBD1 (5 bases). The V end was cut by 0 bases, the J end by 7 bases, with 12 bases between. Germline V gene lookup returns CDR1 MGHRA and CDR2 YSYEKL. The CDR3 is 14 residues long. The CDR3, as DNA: TGCGCCAGCAGCCAAGATTGGGCAGGGCCTGGCTACACCTTC. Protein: CASSQDWAGPGYTF.

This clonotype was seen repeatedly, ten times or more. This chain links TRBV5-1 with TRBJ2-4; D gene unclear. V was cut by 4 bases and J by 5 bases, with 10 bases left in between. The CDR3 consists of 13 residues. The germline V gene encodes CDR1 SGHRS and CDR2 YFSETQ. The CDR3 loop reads CASSPTTENIQYF. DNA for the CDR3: TGCGCCAGCAGCCCAACGACGGAAAACATTCAGTACTTC.

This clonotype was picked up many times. This CDR3 is CASNQAKDSSLHF. CDR3 in DNA: TGTGCCAGCAATCAAGCCAAGGACAGTTCCCTCCACTTT. The chain employs TRBV2 and TRBJ1-6; D perhaps matches TRBD1 (6 bases). The CDR3 loop spans 13 amino acids. V was cut by 7 bases and J by 14 bases, with 18 bases left in between. In germline, CDR1 is SNHLY, CDR2 FYNNEI.

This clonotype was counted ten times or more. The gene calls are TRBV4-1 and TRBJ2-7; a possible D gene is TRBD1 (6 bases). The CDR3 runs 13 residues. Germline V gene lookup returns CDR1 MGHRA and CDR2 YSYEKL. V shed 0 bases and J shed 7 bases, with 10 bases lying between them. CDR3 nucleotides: TGCGCCAGCAGCCAAGATCAAGGACAGGAGCAGTACTTC. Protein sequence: CASSQDQGQEQYF.

CDR3 residues: CASSRDRVFLDTGELFF. The CDR3 nucleotides read TGTGCCAGCAGTCGGGACAGGGTTTTCCTGGACACCGGGGAGCTGTTTTTT. The V call is TRBV28, the J call TRBJ2-2, with 9 bases identical to TRBD1. V lost 5 bases to trimming and J lost 3 bases; unmatched junction nucleotides: 10. From germline, CDR1 is MDHEN and CDR2 SYDVKM. The CDR3 length is 17 residues.

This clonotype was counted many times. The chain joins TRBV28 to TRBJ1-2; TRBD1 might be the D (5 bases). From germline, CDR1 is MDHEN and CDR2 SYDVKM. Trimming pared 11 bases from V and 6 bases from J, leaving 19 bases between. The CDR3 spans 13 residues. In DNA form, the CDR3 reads TGTGCCGCCGTCGCGGGGGTCCTAGATGGCTACACCTTC. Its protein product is CAAVAGVLDGYTF.

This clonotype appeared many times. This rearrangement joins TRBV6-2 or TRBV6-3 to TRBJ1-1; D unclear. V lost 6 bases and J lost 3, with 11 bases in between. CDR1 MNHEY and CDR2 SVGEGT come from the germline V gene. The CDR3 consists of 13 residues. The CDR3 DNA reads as TGTGCCAGCAGCCCCGTGCGGGACACTGAAGCTTTCTTT. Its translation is CASSPVRDTEAFF.

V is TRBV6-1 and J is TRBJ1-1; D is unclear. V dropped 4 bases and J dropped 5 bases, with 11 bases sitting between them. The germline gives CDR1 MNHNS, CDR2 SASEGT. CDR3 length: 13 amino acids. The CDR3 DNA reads TGTGCCAGCAGTGGTGACTGGGTAACTGAAGCTTTCTTT. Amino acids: CASSGDWVTEAFF.

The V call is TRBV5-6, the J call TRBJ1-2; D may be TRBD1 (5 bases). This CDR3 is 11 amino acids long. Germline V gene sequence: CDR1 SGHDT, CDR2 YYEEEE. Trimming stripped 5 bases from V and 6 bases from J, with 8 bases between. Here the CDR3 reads CASRRGHGYTF. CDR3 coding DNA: TGTGCCAGCAGGAGGGGCCATGGCTACACCTTC.

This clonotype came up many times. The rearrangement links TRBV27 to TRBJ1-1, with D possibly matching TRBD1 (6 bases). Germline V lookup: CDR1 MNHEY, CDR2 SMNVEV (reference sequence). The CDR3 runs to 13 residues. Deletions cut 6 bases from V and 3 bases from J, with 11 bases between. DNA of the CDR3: TGTGCCAGCAGATGGACAGTCTACACTGAAGCTTTCTTT. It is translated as CASRWTVYTEAFF.